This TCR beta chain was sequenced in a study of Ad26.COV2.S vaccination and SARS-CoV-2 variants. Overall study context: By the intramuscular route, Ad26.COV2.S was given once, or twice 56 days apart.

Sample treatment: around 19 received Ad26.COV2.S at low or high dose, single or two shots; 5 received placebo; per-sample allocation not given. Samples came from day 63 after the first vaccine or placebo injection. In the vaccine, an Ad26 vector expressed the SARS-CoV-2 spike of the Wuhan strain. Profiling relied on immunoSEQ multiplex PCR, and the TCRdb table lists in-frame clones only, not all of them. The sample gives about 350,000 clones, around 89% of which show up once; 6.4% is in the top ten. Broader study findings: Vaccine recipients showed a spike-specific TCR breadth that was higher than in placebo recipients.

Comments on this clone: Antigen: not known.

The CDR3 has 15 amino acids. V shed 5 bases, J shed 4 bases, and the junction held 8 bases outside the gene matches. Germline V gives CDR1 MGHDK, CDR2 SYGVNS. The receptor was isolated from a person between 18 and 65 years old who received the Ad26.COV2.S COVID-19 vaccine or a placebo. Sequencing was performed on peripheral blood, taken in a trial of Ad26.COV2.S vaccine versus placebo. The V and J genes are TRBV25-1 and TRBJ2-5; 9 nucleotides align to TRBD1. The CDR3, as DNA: TGTGCCAGCAGTTACGGAGGGACAGGGATAGAGACCCAGTACTTC. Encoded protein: CASSYGGTGIETQYF.